This T cell receptor beta chain comes out of a study of identical twins. Trimming left V 2 bases short and J 7 bases short, with 15 bases between. Germline V lookup: CDR1 SGHVS, CDR2 FQNEAQ. The CDR3 is 14 amino acids. This clonotype was seen a few times. Using its own MiXCR run on the 5' RACE reads, TCRdb lists one record per CDR3 protein. Here the sample spans 500,000 or so distinct CDR3 sequences, roughly a fifth being singletons. The same sample was also used in a study of T cells expressing NK-cell markers. This second report adds: The sequencing cohort of eight donors included seven HCMV-seropositive individuals and one seronegative individual. NKG2C+ dominant clonotype frequencies in more than 5 donors were roughly 1.0-7.5% of CD8+ T cells.

This rearrangement joins TRBV7-8 to TRBJ2-7; D uncertain. This sequence was found in a woman in her late teens or twenties in good health. The specimen sequenced was CD4+ T cells sorted from blood. The CDR3 sequence is CASSLLQVSQEQYF. The DNA of the CDR3 is TGTGCCAGCAGCTTACTCCAGGTCTCACAGGAGCAGTACTTC.